The T cell receptor beta chain under discussion was sequenced for a study of cytomegalovirus exposure and HLA in healthy donors. Study-level findings and limits: Association with HLA alleles at 0.05 false discovery rate was found for 16,951 TCR beta sequences in a later analysis. What a later analysis reportedly showed was that an Asian-associated ancestry cluster had fewer N-insertions than the roughly 720-donor mean. Reports credit the classifier with highly specific, highly sensitive diagnosis of cytomegalovirus status.

The PCR employed 60 Vbeta primers together with 13 Jbeta primers. Generated by immunoSEQ multiplex PCR, the TCRdb table keeps only in-frame clones and is missing some. The table lists roughly 150,000 clones, 75% of them singletons. About this clone itself: Its antigen is unknown. A junction end diverges from the germline sequence, so it may reflect a read error.

The receptor was derived from a woman aged 45-65 years in good health and CMV-seropositive. Sequenced sample: PBMCs.

The CDR3 nucleotides are TGTTCCAGCGGACTAGCGGGGTTCAATGAGCAGTTCTTC. This encodes CSSGLAGFNEQFF. J is TRBJ2-1 and V is TRBV7-9; 12 bases agree with TRBD2. The CDR3 consists of 13 residues. CDR1 and CDR2 (germline): SEHNR, FQNEAQ (reference sequence).